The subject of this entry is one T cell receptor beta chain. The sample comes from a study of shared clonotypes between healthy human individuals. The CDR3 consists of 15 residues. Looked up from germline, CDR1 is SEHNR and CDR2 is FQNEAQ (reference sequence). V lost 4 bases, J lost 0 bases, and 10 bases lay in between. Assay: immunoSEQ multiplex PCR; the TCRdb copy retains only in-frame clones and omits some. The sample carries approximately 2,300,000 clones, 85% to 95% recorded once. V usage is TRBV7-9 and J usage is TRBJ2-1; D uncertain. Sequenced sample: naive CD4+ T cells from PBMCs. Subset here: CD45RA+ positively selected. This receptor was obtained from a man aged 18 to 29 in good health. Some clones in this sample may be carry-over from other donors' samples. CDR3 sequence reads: CASSSQISSYNEQFF. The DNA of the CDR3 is TGTGCCAGCAGCTCCCAAATAAGCTCCTACAATGAGCAGTTCTTC.